A selection of T cell receptor beta chains follows, all from one sample in a study of CD8 T cells in ankylosing spondylitis. TCRdb processed the 5' RACE reads anew with MiXCR; each CDR3 protein has one entry. The sample includes some 100,000 distinct CDR3 sequences, roughly 8.8% seen only once; the top ten take more than 30%. Input material: blood, either unsorted or a sorted T cell fraction (not recorded which). These receptor sequences come from a male donor with ankylosing spondylitis. The CDR3 runs from the conserved cysteine through the conserved F or W. Fields, in order: clone size, J gene, V gene, D gene, CDR3 DNA, CDR3 protein. A D gene is named only where the DNA matches it firmly. Size is stated for part of the rows, as once, few or many counts, or as a class when the clone is expanded.

size: many
J: TRBJ1-1
V: TRBV27
D: TRBD1
DNA: TGTGCCAGCAGTCCGAGGACAGGGAGGGGGATGGCTGAAGCTTTCTTT
CDR3: CASSPRTGRGMAEAFF

size: -
J: TRBJ2-3
V: TRBV7-2
D: -
DNA: TGTGCCAGCAGCTTATACTTGTCTGGGCGGAACACAGATACGCAGTATTTT
CDR3: CASSLYLSGRNTDTQYF

size: many
J: TRBJ2-2
V: TRBV5-1
D: TRBD2
DNA: TGCGCCAGCAGCTCAAGACTAGCGGGAGGGCCTTCCGGGGAGCTGTTTTTT
CDR3: CASSSRLAGGPSGELFF

size: -
J: TRBJ1-1
V: TRBV7-2
D: -
DNA: TGTGCCAGCAGCCAAATTGGCGGAGGGATAATGAACACTGAAGCTTTCTTT
CDR3: CASSQIGGGIMNTEAFF

size: -
J: TRBJ2-5
V: TRBV5-4
D: -
DNA: TGTGCCAGCAGCTCGCAGAGGGGCGAGACCCAGTACTTC
CDR3: CASSSQRGETQYF

size: few
J: TRBJ2-1
V: TRBV6-5
D: TRBD2
DNA: TGTGCCAGCAGTTGGGGGTCTAGCGGAGGCCCCTCCTACAATGAGCAGTTCTTC
CDR3: CASSWGSSGGPSYNEQFF

size: few
J: TRBJ1-1
V: TRBV7-6
D: -
DNA: TGTGCCAGCAGCCTTCAGGACAGGAACACTGAAGCTTTCTTT
CDR3: CASSLQDRNTEAFF

size: -
J: TRBJ2-2
V: TRBV3-1
D: -
DNA: TGTGCCAGCAGCCAAGATCGAGGGGCCGCCGGGGAGCTGTTTTTT
CDR3: CASSQDRGAAGELFF

size: -
J: TRBJ2-1
V: TRBV5-1
D: -
DNA: TGCGCCAGCAGCTTGGGGGCCAATGAGCAGTTCTTC
CDR3: CASSLGANEQFF

size: many
J: TRBJ2-7
V: TRBV29-1
D: -
DNA: TGCAGCGTTGAGCTCTCGGATAAGGAGGGCTACGAGCAGTACTTC
CDR3: CSVELSDKEGYEQYF

size: many
J: TRBJ1-1
V: TRBV12-3/TRBV12-4
D: -
DNA: TGTGCCAGCAGTTCGGGGACATCGGCTTTCTTT
CDR3: CASSSGTSAFF

size: few
J: TRBJ2-1
V: TRBV5-1
D: -
DNA: TGCGCCAGCAGCCCCGAGGGGGGTTGGAATGAGCAGTTCTTC
CDR3: CASSPEGGWNEQFF

size: -
J: TRBJ2-3
V: TRBV11-2
D: TRBD1
DNA: TGTGCCAGCAGCTACAGGGGGAGCACAGATACGCAGTATTTT
CDR3: CASSYRGSTDTQYF

size: many
J: TRBJ2-1
V: TRBV7-3
D: -
DNA: TGTGCCAGCAGCACCGGGACAGGAATAGGGTACTGGGCGGGAGGTTTATACAATGAGCAGTTCTTC
CDR3: CASSTGTGIGYWAGGLYNEQFF

size: many
J: TRBJ2-1
V: TRBV5-1
D: -
DNA: TGCGCCAGCAGCTTTGGTAGGGACTTAAATGAGCAGTTCTTC
CDR3: CASSFGRDLNEQFF

size: few
J: TRBJ2-3
V: TRBV28
D: -
DNA: TGTGCCAGCAGTTCGGCCAGGGAGTTCGATACGCAGTATTTT
CDR3: CASSSAREFDTQYF

size: many
J: TRBJ2-1
V: TRBV13
D: -
DNA: TGTGCCAGCAGCTATGGACGGAGGTCGAATGAGCAGTTCTTC
CDR3: CASSYGRRSNEQFF

size: many
J: TRBJ2-2
V: TRBV7-2
D: TRBD1
DNA: TGTGCCAGCAGTCATTCCGGGACAGGGGTGTCCGGGGAGCTGTTTTTT
CDR3: CASSHSGTGVSGELFF

size: -
J: TRBJ1-2
V: TRBV27
D: TRBD1
DNA: TGTGCCAGCAGTTCGGGACAGTGGAACCCTAACTATGGCTACACCTTC
CDR3: CASSSGQWNPNYGYTF

size: many
J: TRBJ2-7
V: TRBV10-2
D: TRBD1
DNA: TGCGCCAGCAGTACGACAGGGGGCTCGAAAGTCTACGAGCAGTACTTC
CDR3: CASSTTGGSKVYEQYF

size: few
J: TRBJ2-1
V: TRBV5-1
D: TRBD1
DNA: TGCGCCAGCAGCTTAGGACAGGGTGGTATCTACAATGAGCAGTTCTTC
CDR3: CASSLGQGGIYNEQFF

size: many
J: TRBJ1-1
V: TRBV7-9
D: -
DNA: TGTGCCAGCATTCGGGACTTATCGGACACTGAAGCTTTCTTT
CDR3: CASIRDLSDTEAFF

size: many
J: TRBJ2-1
V: TRBV29-1
D: TRBD2
DNA: TGCAGCGTTGTCCACACGGTGCCTAGCGGGAGTAATGAGCAGTTCTTC
CDR3: CSVVHTVPSGSNEQFF

size: -
J: TRBJ2-5
V: TRBV5-4
D: TRBD2
DNA: TGTGCCAGCAGCTTGGAGTTTGAACTAGCGGGAGTCCTCCAAGAGACCCAGTACTTC
CDR3: CASSLEFELAGVLQETQYF

size: few
J: TRBJ2-1
V: TRBV11-1
D: TRBD2
DNA: TGTGCCAGCAGCTTACCCCCGGGGGGCGGGAGGGACTCCTACAATGAGCAGTTCTTC
CDR3: CASSLPPGGGRDSYNEQFF

size: few
J: TRBJ2-5
V: TRBV20-1
D: TRBD2
DNA: TGCAGTGCTCCCCCATGGCGGGAGGGAGAGACCCAGTACTTC
CDR3: CSAPPWREGETQYF

size: many
J: TRBJ2-1
V: TRBV25-1
D: -
DNA: TGTGCCAGCGGCTGGGGTCAGGGCGAGAATGAGCAGTTCTTC
CDR3: CASGWGQGENEQFF

size: -
J: TRBJ2-1
V: TRBV12-2
D: -
DNA: TGTGCAAGTCGCTCCCCCCACGGAGACAGATTTTCCTACAATGAGCAGTTCTTC
CDR3: CASRSPHGDRFSYNEQFF

size: -
J: TRBJ2-7
V: TRBV21-1
D: -
DNA: TGTGCCAGCAGCAATCGGACCTCAGGGTACGAGCAGTACTTC
CDR3: CASSNRTSGYEQYF

size: -
J: TRBJ2-7
V: TRBV7-8
D: TRBD2
DNA: TGTGCCAGCAGCTTCGGACTAGCGGGAAACTACGAGCAGTACTTC
CDR3: CASSFGLAGNYEQYF

size: few
J: TRBJ1-6
V: TRBV7-2
D: -
DNA: TGTGCCAGCAGCCCCGAAGGGGTCTATAATTCACCCCTCCACTTT
CDR3: CASSPEGVYNSPLHF

size: many
J: TRBJ1-5
V: TRBV18
D: -
DNA: TGTGCCAGCTCACTGGACAGACCATCTAGCAATCAGCCCCAGCATTTT
CDR3: CASSLDRPSSNQPQHF

size: -
J: TRBJ1-2
V: TRBV27
D: -
DNA: TGTGCCAGCAGTTCGGGGCGGGATGGCTACACCTTC
CDR3: CASSSGRDGYTF

size: few
J: TRBJ2-1
V: TRBV19
D: TRBD2
DNA: TGTGCCAGTAGTATTTGGGAGGGGAGCTCCTACAATGAGCAGTTCTTC
CDR3: CASSIWEGSSYNEQFF

size: -
J: TRBJ1-1
V: TRBV5-1
D: TRBD1
DNA: TGCGCCAGCAGCTTGGTTGACAGGGCTCCTGATGAAGCTTTCTTT
CDR3: CASSLVDRAPDEAFF

size: many
J: TRBJ2-2
V: TRBV9
D: TRBD2
DNA: TGTGCCAGCAGCGGTACTAGCGGCACCGGGGAGCTGTTTTTT
CDR3: CASSGTSGTGELFF

size: -
J: TRBJ2-1
V: TRBV12-5
D: -
DNA: TGTGCTAGTGGTTTTGGGGCCCTCGTGGGTGATGAGCAGTTCTTC
CDR3: CASGFGALVGDEQFF

size: -
J: TRBJ2-7
V: TRBV15
D: -
DNA: TGTGCCACCAGCAGAGCAACAGAAGACTACGAGCAGTACTTC
CDR3: CATSRATEDYEQYF

size: few
J: TRBJ1-6
V: TRBV4-1
D: -
DNA: TGCGCCAGCAGCCTCGGGAGGTCACCCCTCCACTTT
CDR3: CASSLGRSPLHF

size: few
J: TRBJ1-4
V: TRBV6-1
D: -
DNA: TGTGCCAGCAGTGTTTCAGGGTGGCTGTTTTTT
CDR3: CASSVSGWLFF

size: -
J: TRBJ1-2
V: TRBV13
D: -
DNA: TGTGCCAGCAGCCTAATGGCCGGGGGCGACGCGGCATATGGCTACACCTTC
CDR3: CASSLMAGGDAAYGYTF

size: few
J: TRBJ2-1
V: TRBV10-3
D: TRBD2
DNA: TGTGCCATCGCCGGGACTAGCGCACCTCAACCGTCGGGGGATGAGCAGTTCTTC
CDR3: CAIAGTSAPQPSGDEQFF

size: many
J: TRBJ2-7
V: TRBV4-2
D: -
DNA: TGTGCCAGCAGCCAGTCGGAGTTTTACGAGCAGTACTTC
CDR3: CASSQSEFYEQYF

size: -
J: TRBJ2-1
V: TRBV24-1
D: -
DNA: TGTGCCACCAGTCTAGCCGGGGAGCAGTTCTTC
CDR3: CATSLAGEQFF

size: many
J: TRBJ2-1
V: TRBV7-9
D: -
DNA: TGTGCCAGCAGCTTAGGAAGGAATGAGCAGTTCTTC
CDR3: CASSLGRNEQFF

size: many
J: TRBJ2-3
V: TRBV24-1
D: TRBD2
DNA: TGTGCCACCAGTGATTCCCTGACTAGCGGACCTATTACCACAGATACGCAGTATTTT
CDR3: CATSDSLTSGPITTDTQYF

size: few
J: TRBJ2-5
V: TRBV5-8
D: -
DNA: TGTGCCAGCAGCTTGGAAGGGATACAAGAGACCCAGTACTTC
CDR3: CASSLEGIQETQYF

size: -
J: TRBJ2-1
V: TRBV19
D: -
DNA: TGTGCCAGTAGGATGGTTGAGGGAGTAGTTCCTTACTCCTACAATGAGCAGTTCTTC
CDR3: CASRMVEGVVPYSYNEQFF

size: -
J: TRBJ2-3
V: TRBV5-6
D: TRBD2
DNA: TGTGCCAGCAGCCTCCTGACTAGCGTCCGGAAGACAGATACGCAGTATTTT
CDR3: CASSLLTSVRKTDTQYF

size: many
J: TRBJ2-1
V: TRBV5-1
D: -
DNA: TGCGCCAGCAGCTTGGAAGGCAATGAGCAGTTCTTC
CDR3: CASSLEGNEQFF

size: many
J: TRBJ2-3
V: TRBV12-3/TRBV12-4
D: -
DNA: TGTGCCAGCAGTTTAAGCCCGGTGGGCACAGATACGCAGTATTTT
CDR3: CASSLSPVGTDTQYF

size: few
J: TRBJ2-7
V: TRBV30
D: TRBD2
DNA: TGTGCCTGGAGCCACGGGCTAGCGGCCTACGAGCAGTACTTC
CDR3: CAWSHGLAAYEQYF

size: few
J: TRBJ2-2
V: TRBV4-1
D: TRBD2
DNA: TGCGCCAGCAGCCAAGAAGAGTTAGGACTAGCGGCGGCCGGGGAGCTGTTTTTT
CDR3: CASSQEELGLAAAGELFF

size: many
J: TRBJ2-1
V: TRBV15
D: -
DNA: TGTGCCACCAGGGTGGTAGGGTACCACAATGAGCAGTTCTTC
CDR3: CATRVVGYHNEQFF

size: -
J: TRBJ2-3
V: TRBV7-9
D: -
DNA: TGTGCCAGCAGCCACCGGCTAGCGACAGATACGCAGTATTTT
CDR3: CASSHRLATDTQYF

size: few
J: TRBJ2-7
V: TRBV7-9
D: -
DNA: TGTGCCAGCAGCCACGGACTGGGTCTCGAGCAGTACTTC
CDR3: CASSHGLGLEQYF

size: -
J: TRBJ2-7
V: TRBV6-1
D: TRBD1
DNA: TGTGCCAGTTTACAGGGGCACGAGCAGTACTTC
CDR3: CASLQGHEQYF